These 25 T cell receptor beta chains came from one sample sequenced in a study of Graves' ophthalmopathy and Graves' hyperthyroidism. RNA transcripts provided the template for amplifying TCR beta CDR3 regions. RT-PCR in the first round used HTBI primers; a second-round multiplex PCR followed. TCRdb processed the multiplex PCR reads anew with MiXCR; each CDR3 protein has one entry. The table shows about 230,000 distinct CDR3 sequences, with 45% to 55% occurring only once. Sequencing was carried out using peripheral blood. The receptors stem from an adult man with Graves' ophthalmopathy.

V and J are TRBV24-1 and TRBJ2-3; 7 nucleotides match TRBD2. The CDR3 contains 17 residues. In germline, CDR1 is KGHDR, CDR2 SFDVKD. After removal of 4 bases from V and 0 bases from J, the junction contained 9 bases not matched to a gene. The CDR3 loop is CATSELTSASSTDTQYF. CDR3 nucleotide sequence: TGTGCCACCAGTGAATTAACTAGCGCCTCTAGCACAGATACGCAGTATTTT.

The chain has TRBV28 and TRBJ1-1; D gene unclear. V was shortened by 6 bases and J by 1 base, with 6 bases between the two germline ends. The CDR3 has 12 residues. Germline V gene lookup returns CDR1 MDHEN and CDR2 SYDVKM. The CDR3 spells CASRGPNTEAFF. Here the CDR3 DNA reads TGTGCCAGCAGGGGCCCGAACACTGAAGCTTTCTTT.

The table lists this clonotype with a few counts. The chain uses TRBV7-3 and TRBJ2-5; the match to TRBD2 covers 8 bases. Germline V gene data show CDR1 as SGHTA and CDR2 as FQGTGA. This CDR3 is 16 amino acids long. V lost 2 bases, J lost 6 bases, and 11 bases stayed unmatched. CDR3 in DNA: TGTGCCAGCAGCTTAGATCCCCGGGGGGGCCGGAAGACCCAGTACTTC. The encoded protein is CASSLDPRGGRKTQYF.

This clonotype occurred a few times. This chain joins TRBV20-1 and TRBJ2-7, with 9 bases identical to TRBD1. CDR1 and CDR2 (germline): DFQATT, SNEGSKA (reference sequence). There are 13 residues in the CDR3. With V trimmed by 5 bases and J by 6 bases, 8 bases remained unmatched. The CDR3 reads CSARLPGQGEQYF. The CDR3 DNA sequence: TGCAGTGCTCGCCTTCCGGGACAGGGCGAGCAGTACTTC.

CDR3 DNA: TGTGCCAGCAGTGAAGGGAACGATGAAAAACTGTTTTTT. This encodes CASSEGNDEKLFF. The V and J genes are TRBV2 and TRBJ1-4, with D uncertain. With 1 base removed from V and 6 bases from J, the gap between germline ends came to 6 bases. The germline CDR1 and CDR2 sequences are SNHLY and FYNNEI. The CDR3 contains 13 residues.

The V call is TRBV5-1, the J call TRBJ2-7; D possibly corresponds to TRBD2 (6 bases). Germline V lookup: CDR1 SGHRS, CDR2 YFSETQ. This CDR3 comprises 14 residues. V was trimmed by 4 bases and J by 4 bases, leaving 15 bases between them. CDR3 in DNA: TGCGCCAGCAGCCGGGGGAGGACCTCATACGAGCAGTACTTC. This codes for CASSRGRTSYEQYF.

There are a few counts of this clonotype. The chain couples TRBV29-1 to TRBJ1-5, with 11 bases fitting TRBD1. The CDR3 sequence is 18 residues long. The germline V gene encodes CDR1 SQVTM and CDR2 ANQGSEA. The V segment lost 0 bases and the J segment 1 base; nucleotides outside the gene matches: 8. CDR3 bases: TGCAGCGTTGAAGAGGACAGGGGGCTAACGGGGAGCAATCAGCCCCAGCATTTT. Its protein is CSVEEDRGLTGSNQPQHF. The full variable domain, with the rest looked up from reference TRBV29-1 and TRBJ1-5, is SAVISQKPSRDICQRGTSLTIQCQVDSQVTMMFWYRQQPGQSLTLIATANQGSEATYESGFVIDKFPISRPNLTFSTLTVSNMSPEDSSIYLCSVEEDRGLTGSNQPQHFGDGTRLSIL.

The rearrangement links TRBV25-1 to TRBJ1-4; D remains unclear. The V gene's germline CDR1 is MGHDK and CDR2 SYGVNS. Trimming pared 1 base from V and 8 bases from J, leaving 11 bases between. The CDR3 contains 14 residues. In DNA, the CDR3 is TGTGCCAGCAGTGAATCGGGGTCGTGGGAAAAACTGTTTTTT. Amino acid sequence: CASSESGSWEKLFF.

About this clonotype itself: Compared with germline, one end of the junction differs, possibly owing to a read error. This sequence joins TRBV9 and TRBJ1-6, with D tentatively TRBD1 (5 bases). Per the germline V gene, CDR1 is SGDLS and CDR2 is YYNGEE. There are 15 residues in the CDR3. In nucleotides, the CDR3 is TGTGCCATCAGTGCCGACAGCCCTTCTAATCCACCCCTCCACTTT. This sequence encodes CAISADSPSNPPLHF.

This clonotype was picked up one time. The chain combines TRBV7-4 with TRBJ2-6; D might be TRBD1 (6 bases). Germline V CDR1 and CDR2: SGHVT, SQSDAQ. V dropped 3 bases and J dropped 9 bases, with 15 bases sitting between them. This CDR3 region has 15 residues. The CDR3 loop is CASSFRDTLRNVLTF. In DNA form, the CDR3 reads TGTGCCAGCAGCTTCCGGGACACCCTACGCAACGTCCTGACTTTC.

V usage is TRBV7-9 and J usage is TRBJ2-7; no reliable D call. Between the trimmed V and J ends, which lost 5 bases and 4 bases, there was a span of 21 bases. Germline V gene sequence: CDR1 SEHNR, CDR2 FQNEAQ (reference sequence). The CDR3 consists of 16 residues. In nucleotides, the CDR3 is TGTGCCAGCAGCCCCCCAGGTAGGGCTAGTCCTTACGAGCAGTACTTC. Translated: CASSPPGRASPYEQYF.

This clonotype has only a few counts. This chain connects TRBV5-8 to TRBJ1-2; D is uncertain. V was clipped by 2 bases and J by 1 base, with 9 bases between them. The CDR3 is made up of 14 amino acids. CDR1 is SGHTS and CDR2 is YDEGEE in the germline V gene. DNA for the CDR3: TGTGCCAGCAGCTTAGATTACAATAACTATGGCTACACCTTC. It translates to CASSLDYNNYGYTF. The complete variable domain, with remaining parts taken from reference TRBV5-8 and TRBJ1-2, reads EAGVTQSPTHLIKTRGQQATLRCSPISGHTSVYWYQQALGLGLQFLLWYDEGEERNRGNFPPRFSGRQFPNYSSELNVNALELEDSALYLCASSLDYNNYGYTFGSGTRLTVV.

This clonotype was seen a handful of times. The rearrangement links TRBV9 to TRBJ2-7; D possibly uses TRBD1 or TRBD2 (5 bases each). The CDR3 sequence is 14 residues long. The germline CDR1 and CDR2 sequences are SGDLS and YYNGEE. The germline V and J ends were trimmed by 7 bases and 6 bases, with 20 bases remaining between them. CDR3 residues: CASSPPTGLGEQYF. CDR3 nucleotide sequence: TGTGCCAGCTCACCACCGACGGGGCTCGGCGAGCAGTACTTC.

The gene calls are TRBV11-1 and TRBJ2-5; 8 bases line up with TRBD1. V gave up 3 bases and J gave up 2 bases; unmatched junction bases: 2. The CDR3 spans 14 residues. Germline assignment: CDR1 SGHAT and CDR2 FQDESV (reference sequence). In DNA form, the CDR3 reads TGTGCCAGCAGCTTTACAGGGGGGCAAGAGACCCAGTACTTC. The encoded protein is CASSFTGGQETQYF.

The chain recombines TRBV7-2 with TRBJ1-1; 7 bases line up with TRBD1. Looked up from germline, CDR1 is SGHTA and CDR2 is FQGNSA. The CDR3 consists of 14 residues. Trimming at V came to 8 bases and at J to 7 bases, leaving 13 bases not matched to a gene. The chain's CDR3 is CASGGGTDLDEAFF. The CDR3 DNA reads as TGTGCCAGCGGGGGGGGGACAGATCTAGATGAAGCTTTCTTT.

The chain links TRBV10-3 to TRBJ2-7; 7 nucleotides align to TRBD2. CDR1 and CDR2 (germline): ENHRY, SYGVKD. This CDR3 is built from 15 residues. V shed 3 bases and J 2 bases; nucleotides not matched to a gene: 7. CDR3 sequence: CAISDFTSETYEQYF. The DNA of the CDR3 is TGTGCCATCAGTGACTTCACTAGCGAGACCTACGAGCAGTACTTC.

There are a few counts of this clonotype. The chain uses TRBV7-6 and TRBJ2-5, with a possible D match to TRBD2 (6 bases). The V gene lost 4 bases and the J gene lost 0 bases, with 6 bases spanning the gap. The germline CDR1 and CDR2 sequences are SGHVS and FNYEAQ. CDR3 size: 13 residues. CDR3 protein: CASSWGDQETQYF. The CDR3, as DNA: TGTGCCAGCAGCTGGGGGGACCAAGAGACCCAGTACTTC. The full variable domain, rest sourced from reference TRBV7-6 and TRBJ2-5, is GAGVSQSPRYKVTKRGQDVALRCDPISGHVSLYWYRQALGQGPEFLTYFNYEAQQDKSGLPNDRFSAERPEGSISTLTIQRTEQRDSAMYRCASSWGDQETQYFGPGTRLLVL.

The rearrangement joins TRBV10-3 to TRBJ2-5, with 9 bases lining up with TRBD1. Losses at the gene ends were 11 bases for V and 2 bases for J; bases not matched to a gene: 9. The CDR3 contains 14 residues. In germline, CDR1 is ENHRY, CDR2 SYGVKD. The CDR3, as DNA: TGTGCCGTAAGGGACAGGGAGGTTCAAGAGACCCAGTACTTC. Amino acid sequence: CAVRDREVQETQYF.

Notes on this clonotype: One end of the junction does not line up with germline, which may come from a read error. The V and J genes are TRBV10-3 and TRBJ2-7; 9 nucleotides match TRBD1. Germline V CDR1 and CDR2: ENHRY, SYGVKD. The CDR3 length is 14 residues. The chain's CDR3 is CASSYSGTGREQYF. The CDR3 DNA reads TGTGCCAGCAGTTACTCGGGGACAGGGAGGGAGCAGTACTTC.

The CDR3 region is CASSSRGTRSPLHF. CDR3 nucleotide sequence: TGTGCCAGTAGTTCCCGGGGTACCAGATCACCCCTCCACTTT. The J gene is TRBJ1-6, the V gene TRBV19; D remains unclear. The CDR3 sequence is 14 residues long. V was shortened by 5 bases and J by 10 bases, with 15 bases between the two germline ends. Germline CDR1 is LNHDA and CDR2 is SQIVND (reference sequence).

The CDR3 bases are TGTGCCCTCTACGGGGGACGGGGGGCGGTCGGAGATTATGGCTACACCTTC. Its translation is CALYGGRGAVGDYGYTF. This chain connects TRBV2 to TRBJ1-2, with TRBD1 as a possible D gene (6 bases). Germline-derived CDR1 and CDR2 are SNHLY and FYNNEI. The CDR3 contains 17 residues. Between the trimmed V and J ends, which lost 11 bases and 5 bases, there was a span of 30 bases.

Here the CDR3 DNA reads TGTGCCAGCAGTTTTGACACCAACAAAGCTAACTATGGCTACACCTTC. It specifies CASSFDTNKANYGYTF. The genes are TRBV7-2 and TRBJ1-2, with unresolved D. CDR1 and CDR2 (germline): SGHTA, FQGNSA. The V end lost 6 bases, the J end lost 0 bases, and 17 bases lay between the germline ends. The CDR3 extends over 16 amino acids.

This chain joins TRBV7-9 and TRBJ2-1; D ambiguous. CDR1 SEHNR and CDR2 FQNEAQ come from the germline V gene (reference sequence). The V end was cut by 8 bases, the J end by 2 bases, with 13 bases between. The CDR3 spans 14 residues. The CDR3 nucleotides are TGTGCCAGCGAACCTCCCGGGCCCTACAATGAGCAGTTCTTC. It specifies CASEPPGPYNEQFF.

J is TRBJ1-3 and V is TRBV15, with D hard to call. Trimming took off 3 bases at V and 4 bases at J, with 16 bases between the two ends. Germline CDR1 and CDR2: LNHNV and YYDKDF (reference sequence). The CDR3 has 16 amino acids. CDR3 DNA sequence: TGTGCCACCAGCAGCCCATACGAGAGGTTAGGAAACACCATATATTTT. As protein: CATSSPYERLGNTIYF.

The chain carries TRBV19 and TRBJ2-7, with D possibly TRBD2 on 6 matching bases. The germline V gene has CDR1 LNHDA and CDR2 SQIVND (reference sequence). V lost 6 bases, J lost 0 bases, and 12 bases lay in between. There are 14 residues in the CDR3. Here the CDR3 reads CASRRGSSSYEQYF. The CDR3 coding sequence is TGTGCCAGTAGGCGGGGATCGAGCTCCTACGAGCAGTACTTC.